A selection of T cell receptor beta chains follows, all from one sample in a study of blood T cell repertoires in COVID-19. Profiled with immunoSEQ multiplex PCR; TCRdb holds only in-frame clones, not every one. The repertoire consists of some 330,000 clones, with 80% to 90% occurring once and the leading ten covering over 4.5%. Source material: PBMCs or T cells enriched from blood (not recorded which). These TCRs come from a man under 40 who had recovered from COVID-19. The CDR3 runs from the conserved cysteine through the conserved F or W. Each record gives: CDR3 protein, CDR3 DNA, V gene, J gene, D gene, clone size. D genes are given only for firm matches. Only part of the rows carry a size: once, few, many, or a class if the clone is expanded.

CDR3: CASSSRLDRGRVKLFF
DNA: TGTGCCAGCAGTTCCCGCTTGGACAGGGGGCGGGTAAAACTGTTTTTT
V: TRBV6-5
J: TRBJ1-4
D: TRBD1
size: .

CDR3: CASSQDQGNQPQHF
DNA: TGTGCCAGCAGCCAAGATCAGGGGAATCAGCCCCAGCATTTT
V: TRBV4-2
J: TRBJ1-5
D: .
size: .

CDR3: CASSEGLRYQPQHF
DNA: TGTGCCAGCAGTGAGGGTCTGAGGTATCAGCCCCAGCATTTT
V: TRBV2
J: TRBJ1-5
D: .
size: few

CDR3: CATSRGGGETQYF
DNA: TGTGCCACCAGCCGGGGGGGTGGGGAGACCCAGTACTTC
V: TRBV15
J: TRBJ2-5
D: TRBD2
size: .

CDR3: CASSQGDRGRGQFF
DNA: TGCGCCAGCAGCCAAGGAGACAGGGGGCGCGGGCAGTTCTTC
V: TRBV4-1
J: TRBJ2-1
D: TRBD1
size: .

CDR3: CASRSGTGGSPLHF
DNA: TGTGCCAGCAGGTCCGGGACAGGGGGTTCACCCCTCCACTTT
V: TRBV21-1
J: TRBJ1-6
D: .
size: .

CDR3: CASSQERRGSYGYTF
DNA: TGTGCCAGCAGCCAAGAAAGGAGAGGGTCCTATGGCTACACCTTC
V: TRBV4-2
J: TRBJ1-2
D: .
size: .

CDR3: CASSTEDRGNYGYTF
DNA: TGTGCCAGCAGCACCGAGGACAGGGGGAACTATGGCTACACCTTC
V: TRBV9
J: TRBJ1-2
D: TRBD1
size: .

CDR3: CASSLDWQANQPQHF
DNA: TGTGCCAGCAGCTTGGATTGGCAGGCCAATCAGCCCCAGCATTTT
V: TRBV5-5
J: TRBJ1-5
D: .
size: few

CDR3: CASSPAPGNDSPLHF
DNA: TGTGCCAGCAGCCCGGCGCCAGGGAATGATTCACCCCTCCACTTT
V: TRBV27
J: TRBJ1-6
D: .
size: .

CDR3: CASSFKTGGLEQYF
DNA: TGTGCCAGCAGTTTTAAGACAGGGGGCCTCGAGCAGTACTTC
V: TRBV28
J: TRBJ2-7
D: TRBD1
size: .

CDR3: CASSLAPGQGTEAFF
DNA: TGTGCCAGCAGTTTGGCCCCGGGACAGGGCACTGAAGCTTTCTTT
V: TRBV28
J: TRBJ1-1
D: TRBD1
size: once

CDR3: CASSLARAGARIYGYTF
DNA: TGTGCCAGCAGCTTAGCGCGGGCAGGAGCTCGGATATATGGCTACACCTTC
V: TRBV7-8
J: TRBJ1-2
D: .
size: .

CDR3: CASSLGRGGDGYTF
DNA: TGCGCCAGCAGCTTGGGAAGGGGAGGGGATGGCTACACCTTC
V: TRBV5-1
J: TRBJ1-2
D: .
size: .

CDR3: CASSLSQGSRAGNTIYF
DNA: TGCGCCAGCAGCTTGTCGCAGGGGTCCAGGGCTGGAAACACCATATATTTT
V: TRBV5-1
J: TRBJ1-3
D: .
size: .

CDR3: CASSPLAGGPWGEQFF
DNA: TGTGCCAGCAGTCCGCTAGCGGGGGGGCCATGGGGTGAGCAGTTCTTC
V: TRBV28
J: TRBJ2-1
D: TRBD2
size: .

CDR3: CASSYLSGANVLTF
DNA: TGTGCCAGCAGTTATCTCTCTGGGGCCAACGTCCTGACTTTC
V: TRBV6-2/TRBV6-3
J: TRBJ2-6
D: .
size: .

CDR3: CASSNLGQTTQYF
DNA: TGTGCCAGTAGCAACCTGGGACAGACGACCCAGTACTTC
V: TRBV19
J: TRBJ2-5
D: TRBD1
size: once

CDR3: CASTLSSYTSNEQFF
DNA: TGTGCCAGCACACTGTCGAGTTATACTTCCAATGAGCAGTTCTTC
V: TRBV27
J: TRBJ2-1
D: .
size: .

CDR3: CASSTAANSPLHF
DNA: TGTGCCAGCAGTACCGCCGCGAATTCACCCCTCCACTTT
V: TRBV6-5
J: TRBJ1-6
D: .
size: once

CDR3: CASSSTRHITGELFF
DNA: TGTGCCAGCAGCTCCACACGACACATCACCGGGGAGCTGTTTTTT
V: TRBV7-6
J: TRBJ2-2
D: .
size: few

CDR3: CASSTGQSNSPLHF
DNA: TGCGCCAGCAGCACCGGACAGTCTAATTCACCCCTCCACTTT
V: TRBV5-1
J: TRBJ1-6
D: .
size: .

CDR3: CASSLFGEAFF
DNA: TGTGCCAGCAGCTTGTTCGGTGAAGCTTTCTTT
V: TRBV5-8
J: TRBJ1-1
D: .
size: once

CDR3: CASSLKSGGGLETQYF
DNA: TGTGCCAGCAGCTTAAAGTCGGGGGGGGGCTTGGAGACCCAGTACTTC
V: TRBV7-2
J: TRBJ2-5
D: TRBD2
size: .

CDR3: CASSLGSGFLADTQYF
DNA: TGCGCCAGCAGCTTGGGATCGGGGTTTTTAGCAGATACGCAGTATTTT
V: TRBV5-1
J: TRBJ2-3
D: .
size: .

CDR3: CASSIGEITDTQYF
DNA: TGTGCCAGTAGTATCGGAGAGATCACAGATACGCAGTATTTT
V: TRBV19
J: TRBJ2-3
D: .
size: .

CDR3: CASLGRFNEKLFF
DNA: TGTGCCTCCTTGGGGCGTTTTAATGAAAAACTGTTTTTT
V: TRBV6-5
J: TRBJ1-4
D: .
size: .

CDR3: CASSWTGTDTQYF
DNA: TGTGCCAGCAGTTGGACAGGAACAGATACGCAGTATTTT
V: TRBV12-3/TRBV12-4
J: TRBJ2-3
D: TRBD1
size: .

CDR3: CASSGAASGFTDTQYF
DNA: TGTGCCAGCAGTGGAGCGGCTAGCGGATTCACAGATACGCAGTATTTT
V: TRBV27
J: TRBJ2-3
D: TRBD2
size: .

CDR3: CASSLRGGPNVGKLFF
DNA: TGTGCCAGCAGTTTAAGGGGGGGCCCTAACGTGGGAAAACTGTTTTTT
V: TRBV28
J: TRBJ1-4
D: .
size: .

CDR3: CASRVQGPNEKLFF
DNA: TGTGCCAGCAGAGTACAGGGTCCAAATGAAAAACTGTTTTTT
V: TRBV6-5
J: TRBJ1-4
D: .
size: .

CDR3: CASSEQGPTEAFF
DNA: TGCGCCAGCAGTGAGCAGGGGCCCACTGAAGCTTTCTTT
V: TRBV10-2
J: TRBJ1-1
D: .
size: once

CDR3: CASSSGDIDNSPLHF
DNA: TGCGCCAGCAGCTCCGGGGACATCGATAATTCACCCCTCCACTTT
V: TRBV5-1
J: TRBJ1-6
D: .
size: .

CDR3: CASSQDPPDRVSTDTQYF
DNA: TGCGCCAGCAGTCAAGATCCCCCGGACAGGGTAAGCACAGATACGCAGTATTTT
V: TRBV23-1
J: TRBJ2-3
D: TRBD1
size: .

CDR3: CASSLTDRFNYGYTF
DNA: TGCGCCAGCAGCTTGACCGACAGGTTCAACTATGGCTACACCTTC
V: TRBV5-1
J: TRBJ1-2
D: .
size: .